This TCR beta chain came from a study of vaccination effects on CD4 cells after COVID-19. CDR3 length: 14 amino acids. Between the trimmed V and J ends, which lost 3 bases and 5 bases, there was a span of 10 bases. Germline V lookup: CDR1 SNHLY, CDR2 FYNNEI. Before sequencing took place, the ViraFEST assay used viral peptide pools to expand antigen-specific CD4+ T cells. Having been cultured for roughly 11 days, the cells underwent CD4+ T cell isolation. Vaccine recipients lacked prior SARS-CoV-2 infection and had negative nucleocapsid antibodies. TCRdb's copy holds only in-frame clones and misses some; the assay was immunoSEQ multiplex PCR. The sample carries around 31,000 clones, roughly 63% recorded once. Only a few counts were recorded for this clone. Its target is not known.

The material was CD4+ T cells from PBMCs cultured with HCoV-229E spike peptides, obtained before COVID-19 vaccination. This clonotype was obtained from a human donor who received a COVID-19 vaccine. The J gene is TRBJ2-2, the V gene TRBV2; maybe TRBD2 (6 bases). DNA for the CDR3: TGTGCCAGCAGTGAGCTAGCGTCAACCGGGGAGCTGTTTTTT. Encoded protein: CASSELASTGELFF. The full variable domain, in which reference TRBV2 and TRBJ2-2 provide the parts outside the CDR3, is EPEVTQTPSHQVTQMGQEVILRCVPISNHLYFYWYRQILGQKVEFLVSFYNNEISEKSEIFDDQFSVERPDGSNFTLKIRSTKLEDSAMYFCASSELASTGELFFGEGSRLTVL.